These T cell receptor beta chains were read from a single sample in a study of shared clonotypes between healthy human individuals. Sequenced by immunoSEQ multiplex PCR; TCRdb stores in-frame clones only, minus some. Of roughly 680,000 clones in the sample, roughly two thirds are singletons; the top ten hold around 1.7%. Sequenced: memory CD4+ T cells sorted from blood. All receptors derive from a woman in her 30s in good health. CDR3s include the opening cysteine and the closing phenylalanine or tryptophan. The D gene is left open where the match is weak. Clone sizes are given selectively: once, few, many, or a class where the clone is expanded.

d_call: -
v_call: TRBV18
clone_size: -
j_call: TRBJ2-5
cdr3_aa: CASSPPGGRQETQYF
cdr3_nt: TGTGCCAGCTCACCACCGGGGGGACGCCAAGAGACCCAGTACTTC

d_call: -
v_call: TRBV5-1
clone_size: -
j_call: TRBJ1-3
cdr3_aa: CASSLGGTLAGNTIYF
cdr3_nt: TGCGCCAGCAGCTTGGGAGGGACCTTGGCTGGAAACACCATATATTTT

d_call: -
v_call: TRBV7-2
clone_size: once
j_call: TRBJ1-2
cdr3_aa: CASSLSRENYGYTF
cdr3_nt: TGTGCCAGCAGCTTATCTCGCGAGAACTATGGCTACACCTTC

d_call: TRBD2
v_call: TRBV30
clone_size: -
j_call: TRBJ2-7
cdr3_aa: CAWSVGASGRIGYEQYF
cdr3_nt: TGTGCCTGGAGTGTCGGAGCTAGCGGGAGAATTGGATACGAGCAGTACTTC

d_call: TRBD1
v_call: TRBV19
clone_size: -
j_call: TRBJ1-1
cdr3_aa: CASSKTGVTEAFF
cdr3_nt: TGTGCCAGTAGTAAGACAGGGGTGACTGAAGCTTTCTTT

d_call: -
v_call: TRBV28
clone_size: many
j_call: TRBJ2-3
cdr3_aa: CASTGSGLSTDTQYF
cdr3_nt: TGTGCCAGCACCGGTAGCGGACTTAGCACAGATACGCAGTATTTT

d_call: -
v_call: TRBV30
clone_size: once
j_call: TRBJ2-1
cdr3_aa: CAWGPSYRASRGFF
cdr3_nt: TGTGCCTGGGGCCCCTCATACCGGGCCTCAAGAGGGTTCTTC

d_call: TRBD1
v_call: TRBV6-5
clone_size: once
j_call: TRBJ2-6
cdr3_aa: CASRDRGPGANVLTF
cdr3_nt: TGTGCCAGCCGGGACAGGGGGCCTGGGGCCAACGTCCTGACTTTC

d_call: -
v_call: TRBV5-1
clone_size: -
j_call: TRBJ2-1
cdr3_aa: CASSEMTGLSYNEQFF
cdr3_nt: TGCGCCAGCAGCGAAATGACAGGTCTCAGTTACAATGAGCAGTTCTTC

d_call: -
v_call: TRBV5-1
clone_size: -
j_call: TRBJ2-7
cdr3_aa: CASSVVPGLVSEQYF
cdr3_nt: TGCGCCAGCAGCGTTGTGCCCGGGCTGGTGAGCGAGCAGTACTTC

d_call: -
v_call: TRBV6-6
clone_size: many
j_call: TRBJ2-3
cdr3_aa: CASSYGPDTQYF
cdr3_nt: TGTGCCAGCAGTTACGGTCCAGATACGCAGTATTTT

d_call: TRBD1
v_call: TRBV6-4
clone_size: many
j_call: TRBJ2-5
cdr3_aa: CASRSGTDVQETQYF
cdr3_nt: TGTGCCAGCAGGAGTGGGACAGACGTTCAAGAGACCCAGTACTTC

d_call: -
v_call: TRBV19
clone_size: -
j_call: TRBJ2-3
cdr3_aa: CASSSIAGADTQYF
cdr3_nt: TGTGCCAGTAGTAGCATAGCAGGGGCAGATACGCAGTATTTT

d_call: TRBD1
v_call: TRBV29-1
clone_size: few
j_call: TRBJ1-1
cdr3_aa: CSVDQTGGTEAFF
cdr3_nt: TGCAGCGTTGACCAGACAGGGGGGACTGAAGCTTTCTTT

d_call: TRBD1
v_call: TRBV5-1
clone_size: once
j_call: TRBJ2-5
cdr3_aa: CASSYRGHEETQYF
cdr3_nt: TGCGCCAGCAGCTACAGGGGGCATGAAGAGACCCAGTACTTC

d_call: TRBD1
v_call: TRBV5-1
clone_size: -
j_call: TRBJ2-4
cdr3_aa: CASSRATGTGNIQYF
cdr3_nt: TGCGCCAGCAGTCGAGCAACCGGGACAGGAAACATTCAGTACTTC

d_call: -
v_call: TRBV9
clone_size: -
j_call: TRBJ1-2
cdr3_aa: CASRTGPPGEGNYGYTF
cdr3_nt: TGTGCCAGCAGGACCGGTCCTCCCGGAGAGGGTAACTATGGCTACACCTTC

d_call: TRBD2
v_call: TRBV14
clone_size: -
j_call: TRBJ2-3
cdr3_aa: CASSPQLGSSGRPQYF
cdr3_nt: TGTGCCAGCAGCCCACAACTCGGTTCTAGCGGGCGGCCACAGTATTTT

d_call: TRBD1
v_call: TRBV6-6
clone_size: -
j_call: TRBJ2-7
cdr3_aa: CASSSGTATYEQYF
cdr3_nt: TGTGCCAGCAGTTCCGGGACAGCCACCTACGAGCAGTACTTC

d_call: -
v_call: TRBV5-1
clone_size: -
j_call: TRBJ2-7
cdr3_aa: CASSAGWGKGEQYF
cdr3_nt: TGCGCCAGCAGCGCCGGCTGGGGGAAGGGCGAGCAGTACTTC